This T cell receptor (beta chain) was retrieved from a study of a mutant IDH1 vaccine in newly diagnosed glioma. Study overall: The study started vaccination 4-6 weeks after radiotherapy alone, or with temozolomide cycles. Antecedent treatment encompassed radiotherapy, temozolomide, or their combination; the majority received both.

The CDR3 contains 14 residues. J lost 6 bases, V lost 4 bases, and 7 bases had no gene match. The germline CDR1 and CDR2 sequences are LNHDA and SQIVND (reference sequence). Comment on this clone: Its antigen remains unidentified.

The time point denotes: week 5, during vaccination. Doses consisted of 300 ug of mutant IDH1 20-mer peptide each, paired with topical imiquimod. Libraries were prepared by immunoSEQ multiplex PCR; TCRdb keeps only in-frame clonotypes and omits some of them. The profile shows roughly 28,000 clones, around 89% of them singletons. The sample in question was PBMCs, obtained from a glioma patient whose treatment included an IDH1 peptide vaccine. The receptor comes from a man younger than 30 with glioma. This chain joins TRBV19 and TRBJ2-7; TRBD2 agrees at 9 bases. The CDR3 sequence is CASSSASGIGEQYF. The CDR3 region has the DNA TGTGCCAGTAGTAGTGCTAGCGGGATTGGCGAGCAGTACTTC. The entire variable domain, with the rest obtained from reference TRBV19 and TRBJ2-7, is as follows: DGGITQSPKYLFRKEGQNVTLSCEQNLNHDAMYWYRQDPGQGLRLIYYSQIVNDFQKGDIAEGYSVSREKKESFPLTVTSAQKNPTAFYLCASSSASGIGEQYFGPGTRLTVT.